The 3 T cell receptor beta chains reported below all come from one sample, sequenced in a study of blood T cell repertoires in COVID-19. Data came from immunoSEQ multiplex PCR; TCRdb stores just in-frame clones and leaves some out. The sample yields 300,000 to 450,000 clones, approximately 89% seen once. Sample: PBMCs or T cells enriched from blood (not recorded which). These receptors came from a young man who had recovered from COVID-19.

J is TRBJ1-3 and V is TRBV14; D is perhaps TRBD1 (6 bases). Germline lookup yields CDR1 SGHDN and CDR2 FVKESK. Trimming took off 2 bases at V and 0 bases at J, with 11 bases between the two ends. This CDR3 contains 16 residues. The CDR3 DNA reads TGTGCCAGCAGCCAAACGACAGGCGGCTCTGGAAACACCATATATTTT. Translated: CASSQTTGGSGNTIYF.

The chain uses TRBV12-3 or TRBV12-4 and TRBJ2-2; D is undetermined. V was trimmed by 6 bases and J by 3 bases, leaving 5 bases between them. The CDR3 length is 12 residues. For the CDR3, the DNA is TGTGCCAGCAGGCAGGACACCGGGGAGCTGTTTTTT. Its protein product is CASRQDTGELFF.

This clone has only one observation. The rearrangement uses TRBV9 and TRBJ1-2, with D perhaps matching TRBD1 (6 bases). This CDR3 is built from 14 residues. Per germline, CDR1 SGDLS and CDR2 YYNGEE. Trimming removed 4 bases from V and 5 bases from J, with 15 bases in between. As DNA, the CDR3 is TGTGCCAGCAGCCAAACAGGGTTTCAGTATGGCTACACCTTC. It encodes CASSQTGFQYGYTF.